This TCR beta chain was obtained from a study of T cells in Graves' hyperthyroidism and ophthalmopathy. This clonotype showed up many times. Researchers took RNA transcripts and amplified the TCR beta CDR3 regions from them. TCR CDR3 underwent first-round RT-PCR with the HTBI primer set. One entry per CDR3 protein results from TCRdb running MiXCR on the multiplex PCR reads. Among around 300,000 distinct CDR3 sequences listed, less than 30% were seen once. J lost 4 bases, V lost 4 bases, and 6 bases had no gene match. The V gene's germline CDR1 is MNHNS and CDR2 SASEGT. The CDR3 runs 14 residues. V is TRBV6-1 and J is TRBJ2-7, with 8 bases lining up with TRBD2. This sequence originates from a middle-aged man with Graves' hyperthyroidism that later progressed to Graves' ophthalmopathy. The sequencing input was blood. The CDR3 DNA reads TGTGCCAGCAGTGGCGGGGGGCTGCGGTACGAGCAGTACTTC. The encoded protein is CASSGGGLRYEQYF.